Below, 9 T cell receptor beta chains from the same sample are listed, as sequenced in a study of T cell repertoires in cytomegalovirus infection (dated by TCRdb to between 2019 and 2020). For sequencing, an Illumina HiSeq 1500 was employed. TCRdb reanalyzed the raw reads on its own, using fastp at Q25 for trimming and MiXCR for clone calling, and kept in-frame beta chains. All rows with the same CDR3 protein become a single entry with the most common DNA and genes. In all, the sample holds roughly 280,000 distinct CDR3 sequences, and roughly an eighth of those were seen once. Of the sample, about 8.7% is held by the ten largest clones. Specimen: PBMCs. Receptor source: a human donor in good health (CMV status not recorded). Some clones in this sample may be carry-over from other donors' samples.

The chain employs TRBV7-9 and TRBJ2-5; 8 nucleotides line up with TRBD2. The germline V gene encodes CDR1 SEHNR and CDR2 FQNEAQ (reference sequence). The ends lost 1 base at V and 1 base at J; junction bases unmatched: 5. The CDR3 is 16 residues long. CDR3 DNA sequence: TGTGCCAGCAGCTTAGGTAGCGGGGAGGGCCAAGAGACCCAGTACTTC. Its translation: CASSLGSGEGQETQYF.

Ten or more counts support this clonotype. The chain links TRBV6-6 to TRBJ1-1, with a tentative D call TRBD1 (5 bases). The CDR3 runs to 13 residues. Germline V lookup: CDR1 MNHNY, CDR2 SVGAGI (reference sequence). The ends were cut back, 2 bases at V and 6 bases at J, with 10 bases in the middle. The CDR3 DNA reads TGTGCCAGCAGTTACAGGGGCATCGCTGAAGCTTTCTTT. This sequence encodes CASSYRGIAEAFF.

This clonotype occurred a few times. The chain has TRBV14 and TRBJ1-1; D is uncertain. This CDR3 contains 12 residues. Germline V gene data show CDR1 as SGHDN and CDR2 as FVKESK. V was trimmed by 0 bases and J by 7 bases, leaving 6 bases between them. CDR3 residues: CASSQDANEAFF. DNA of the CDR3: TGTGCCAGCAGCCAAGACGCAAATGAAGCTTTCTTT.

The sample holds a few counts of this clonotype. The chain joins TRBV28 to TRBJ1-1; D is undetermined. The CDR3 spans 14 residues. Germline lookup yields CDR1 MDHEN and CDR2 SYDVKM. V lost 7 bases and J 1 base, leaving 13 bases between the germline ends. Here the CDR3 DNA reads TGTGCCAGCATAAAAGGGCCGAGGAACACTGAAGCTTTCTTT. This gives the protein CASIKGPRNTEAFF.

The rearrangement uses TRBV7-2 and TRBJ1-1, with no clear D. The CDR3 is 14 amino acids. Deletions cut 4 bases from V and 4 bases from J, with 13 bases between. CDR1 and CDR2 from the germline V gene are SGHTA and FQGNSA. CDR3 in amino acids: CASSSRGEGTEAFF. The CDR3 nucleotides read TGTGCCAGCAGCTCCCGGGGTGAGGGCACTGAAGCTTTCTTT.

This clonotype was observed many times. The J gene is TRBJ1-2, the V gene TRBV7-2; 9 bases are shared with TRBD1. The CDR3 contains 14 residues. Looked up from germline, CDR1 is SGHTA and CDR2 is FQGNSA. J lost 8 bases, V lost 5 bases, and 9 bases had no gene match. The CDR3 protein is CASSVRDRAGGYTF. The CDR3 nucleotides read TGTGCCAGCAGCGTACGGGACAGGGCCGGCGGCTACACCTTC.

This clonotype was counted ten times or more. The rearrangement joins TRBV4-1 to TRBJ1-2; tentative D call: TRBD1 (5 bases). CDR3 length equals 17 residues. The V and J ends lost 4 bases and 8 bases respectively, with 26 bases between them. CDR1 and CDR2 (germline): MGHRA, YSYEKL. The CDR3 spells CASSPPPWTGQGEGYTF. In DNA, the CDR3 is TGCGCCAGCAGCCCCCCCCCTTGGACGGGGCAGGGTGAGGGCTACACCTTC.

This clonotype occurred many times. V gene TRBV19 combines with J gene TRBJ1-1; no definite D call. The V end lost 5 bases, the J end lost 4 bases, and 11 bases lay between the germline ends. Germline lookup yields CDR1 LNHDA and CDR2 SQIVND (reference sequence). This CDR3 has 13 amino acids. The CDR3 bases are TGTGCCAGTAGTTCCCGACGGGCCACTGAAGCTTTCTTT. This gives the protein CASSSRRATEAFF.

The V gene is TRBV19, the J gene TRBJ2-5; D is perhaps TRBD2 (5 bases). Deletions cut 1 base from V and 6 bases from J, with 9 bases between. CDR3 size: 13 residues. Per germline, CDR1 LNHDA and CDR2 SQIVND (reference sequence). CDR3 amino acids: CASSIAGSQTQYF. The CDR3, as DNA: TGTGCCAGTAGTATAGCGGGGAGTCAGACCCAGTACTTC. The variable domain in full, completed from reference TRBV19 and TRBJ2-5, reads DGGITQSPKYLFRKEGQNVTLSCEQNLNHDAMYWYRQDPGQGLRLIYYSQIVNDFQKGDIAEGYSVSREKKESFPLTVTSAQKNPTAFYLCASSIAGSQTQYFGPGTRLLVL.